These 23 T cell receptor delta chains share one sample of origin, sequenced in a study of Vδ1+ human thymocytes. Regarding the study as a whole: Thymic TRG and TRD repertoires appeared highly polyclonal, with Gaussian CDR3 length distributions.

Sequences come from RNA converted to cDNA by reverse transcription. CDR3 amplicons came from multiplex PCR with pooled V-gene forward and constant-region reverse primers. TCRdb re-called clones from the multiplex PCR reads using CATT. The table has under 85,000 delta-chain clones, about 30% seen once. Their antigen targets remain unknown. The sample comprised Vdelta1+ gamma-delta thymocytes from the thymus. Subset denoted: FACS-sorted CD3+ TCRalphabeta- TCRVdelta1+ TCRVdelta2- thymocytes. All receptors come from a boy younger than two who had congenital heart surgery.

This clone has only a few counts. The chain has TRDV1 and TRDJ1, with TRDD3 matching over 9 bases. The germline V gene has CDR1 TSWWSYY and CDR2 QGS. CDR3 length: 20 residues. The V and J ends lost 5 bases and 0 bases, in that order; junction bases with no gene match: 19. The CDR3 DNA reads TGTGCTCTTGGGTCGTCGATTCCTTATTACTGGGGGACTTACACCGATAAACTCATCTTT. This sequence encodes CALGSSIPYYWGTYTDKLIF.

V and J are TRDV1 and TRDJ1, with 13 bases identical to TRDD3. CDR3 length: 25 residues. Germline assignment: CDR1 TSWWSYY and CDR2 QGS. With V trimmed by 4 bases and J by 0 bases, 29 bases remained unmatched. The CDR3, as DNA: TGTGCTCTTGGGGCCGTCTTGGAGTGGGTAGGCTATTACTGGGGGATACGTTTGCACACCGATAAACTCATCTTT. Protein sequence: CALGAVLEWVGYYWGIRLHTDKLIF.

The rearrangement uses TRDV1 and TRDJ1; TRDD3 matches at 12 bases. The CDR3 has 20 residues. Trimming at V came to 3 bases and at J to 3 bases, leaving 17 bases not matched to a gene. Germline CDR1 is TSWWSYY and CDR2 is QGS. The CDR3 region has the DNA TGTGCTCTTGGGGACGCTGTACGTTGGAACTGGGGGATACTCGCCGATAAACTCATCTTT. Translated: CALGDAVRWNWGILADKLIF.

This chain joins TRDV1 and TRDJ1; D is possibly TRDD2 (9 bases). The CDR3 length is 21 residues. The V gene lost 5 bases and the J gene lost 1 base, with 32 bases spanning the gap. The V gene's germline CDR1 is TSWWSYY and CDR2 QGS. The CDR3 is CALGSPFLRSWGYPFTDKLIF. Here the CDR3 DNA reads TGTGCTCTTGGGTCCCCCTTCCTACGGTCCTGGGGATACCCCTTCACCGATAAACTCATCTTT.

The V call is TRDV1, the J call TRDJ1; 11 nucleotides line up with TRDD3. Germline V gene lookup returns CDR1 TSWWSYY and CDR2 QGS. The V and J ends lost 4 bases and 1 base, in that order; junction bases with no gene match: 29. The CDR3 length is 24 residues. The CDR3 protein is CALGGTFPSPSTGGYIGSTDKLIF. The CDR3 DNA follows: TGTGCTCTTGGGGGGACGTTTCCATCTCCTAGTACTGGGGGATATATCGGTAGCACCGATAAACTCATCTTT.

Notes on this clone: Relative to the germline gene, one junction end is altered; a read error may explain this. The chain has TRDV1 and TRDJ1; the match to TRDD3 covers 10 bases. Looked up from germline, CDR1 is TSWWSYY and CDR2 is QGS. The CDR3 extends over 22 amino acids. The DNA for the CDR3 is TGTGCTCTTGAGGAACTGGGAGCAGGGAAGCCAAACACTGGGGGATACACCGATAAACTCATCTTT. Translating gives CALEELGAGKPNTGGYTDKLIF.

Concerning this clone itself: An end of the junction differs from the germline gene, which may be a read error. V and J are TRDV1 and TRDJ1, with unresolved D. Germline CDR1 is TSWWSYY and CDR2 is QGS. The CDR3 contains 14 residues. The CDR3 DNA follows: TGTGCTCTTGGGGTACCCGACCACACCGATAAACCCATCTTT. This sequence encodes CALGVPDHTDKPIF.

This clone was seen only a few times. The V gene is TRDV1, the J gene TRDJ1; TRDD3 might be the D (5 bases). The germline V gene has CDR1 TSWWSYY and CDR2 QGS. Trimming pared 0 bases from V and 7 bases from J, leaving 36 bases between. The CDR3 has 22 residues. CDR3 amino acids: CALGELSPPVPNKARGVSKLIF. CDR3 DNA sequence: TGTGCTCTTGGGGAACTATCCCCGCCCGTCCCGAATAAGGCTAGGGGAGTTAGTAAACTCATCTTT.

Notes on this clone: Compared with germline, one end of the junction differs, possibly owing to a read error. This rearrangement joins TRDV2 to TRDJ3; 7 bases fit TRDD3. In germline, CDR1 is GEAIGNYY, CDR2 EKD. The length of the CDR3 is 20 residues. The CDR3 spells CARYWGIQIGDAWDTLQMFF. The CDR3 region has the DNA TGTGCCAGATACTGGGGTATCCAGATAGGGGACGCCTGGGACACCCTACAGATGTTTTTC.

This chain links TRDV1 with TRDJ1; 9 bases align to TRDD3. This CDR3 comprises 21 residues. Losses at the gene ends were 1 base for V and 6 bases for J; bases not matched to a gene: 24. CDR1 is TSWWSYY and CDR2 is QGS in the germline V gene. The CDR3 sequence: CALGEPSYKTYWGTLPHKLIF. The CDR3 DNA is TGTGCTCTTGGGGAACCCTCCTACAAGACATACTGGGGGACCCTTCCTCATAAACTCATCTTT.

This clone was picked up a small number of times. The chain combines TRDV1 with TRDJ1; 9 bases are a match to TRDD3. V trimming: 0 bases; J trimming: 7 bases; junction bases outside the gene matches: 15. The CDR3 totals 18 residues. Per germline, CDR1 TSWWSYY and CDR2 QGS. The CDR3 nucleotides read TGTGCTCTTGGGGAACTATTTCCTAATACCGGGGGATACATTAAACTCATCTTT. This sequence encodes CALGELFPNTGGYIKLIF.

The rearrangement uses TRDV1 and TRDJ1, with TRDD3 matching 8 bases. Unmatched junction bases numbered 21, after V lost 3 bases and J lost 3 bases. Per the germline V gene, CDR1 is TSWWSYY and CDR2 is QGS. The CDR3 runs to 20 residues. CDR3 sequence reads: CALGDPIYLGTGGAADKLIF. The CDR3 DNA reads as TGTGCTCTTGGGGATCCTATATACCTAGGTACTGGGGGTGCAGCCGATAAACTCATCTTT.

The genes are TRDV1 and TRDJ1; 10 positions agree with TRDD3. The CDR3 spans 22 residues. V lost 0 bases and J lost 0; bases outside the gene matches: 19. In germline, CDR1 is TSWWSYY, CDR2 QGS. The CDR3 region is CALGELSPSQVWGIPYTDKLIF. DNA for the CDR3: TGTGCTCTTGGGGAACTGTCCCCTTCGCAGGTATGGGGGATACCGTACACCGATAAACTCATCTTT.

This chain connects TRDV1 to TRDJ1; 11 bases align to TRDD3. V dropped 4 bases and J dropped 0; count of bases not matched to a gene: 19. Germline assignment: CDR1 TSWWSYY and CDR2 QGS. The CDR3 extends over 21 amino acids. The CDR3 loop reads CALGGPPPGWGIRTYTDKLIF. The CDR3, as DNA: TGTGCTCTTGGGGGACCGCCCCCCGGGTGGGGGATACGTACGTACACCGATAAACTCATCTTT.

The chain uses TRDV1 and TRDJ1; 8 bases align to TRDD2. Germline CDR1 and CDR2: TSWWSYY and QGS. This CDR3 contains 18 residues. The V gene end was trimmed by 3 bases and the J gene end by 0 bases; junction bases not matched to a gene: 12. CDR3 loop: CALGEGIFLPLYTDKLIF. The DNA of the CDR3 is TGTGCTCTTGGGGAGGGTATCTTCCTACCGCTCTACACCGATAAACTCATCTTT.

The chain carries TRDV1 and TRDJ1; 7 bases are a match to TRDD3. The V segment lost 5 bases and the J segment 0 bases; nucleotides outside the gene matches: 21. Germline CDR1 TSWWSYY, CDR2 QGS. The length of the CDR3 is 20 residues. CDR3 DNA sequence: TGTGCTCTTGGGAAACGATGGCGACCCTGGGGGTTGAAGTACACCGATAAACTCATCTTT. Its protein is CALGKRWRPWGLKYTDKLIF.

V usage is TRDV1 and J usage is TRDJ1, with 10 bases that match TRDD3. The junction had 29 bases not matched to a gene; V was cut back by 3 bases and J by 7 bases. Germline V gene sequence: CDR1 TSWWSYY, CDR2 QGS. The CDR3 totals 22 residues. The CDR3 here is CALGETLRSYGLGDICPGKLIF. For the CDR3, the DNA is TGTGCTCTTGGGGAGACACTACGTTCCTACGGTCTGGGGGATATTTGTCCGGGTAAACTCATCTTT.

Of note for this clone: A much larger clone differs by one base, so this may be a read error. The V call is TRDV2, the J call TRDJ1; maybe TRDD3 (6 bases). Germline values: CDR1 GEAIGNYY, CDR2 EKD. The CDR3 runs to 13 residues. The CDR3 coding sequence is TGTGCCTGTGCCACCAGGCTGGGGTCTAAACTCATCTTT. Residues: CACATRLGSKLIF.

This chain uses TRDV1 with TRDJ1; 10 bases are a match to TRDD3. Germline CDR1 is TSWWSYY and CDR2 is QGS. Germline trimming cut 0 bases from V and 3 bases from J; bases unmatched to any gene: 13. The length of the CDR3 is 19 residues. The CDR3 loop reads CALGELTYWGISKADKLIF. For the CDR3, the DNA is TGTGCTCTTGGGGAACTAACCTACTGGGGGATTTCGAAGGCCGATAAACTCATCTTT.

This clone was picked up a small number of times. The chain is built from TRDV1 and TRDJ1, with D possibly matching TRDD3 (6 bases). The CDR3 contains 15 residues. The ends were cut back, 4 bases at V and 5 bases at J, with 17 bases in the middle. In germline, CDR1 is TSWWSYY, CDR2 QGS. CDR3 nucleotide sequence: TGTGCTCTTGGGGGATACGTGACTGGAGCTGATAAACTCATCTTT. As protein: CALGGYVTGADKLIF.

The gene calls are TRDV1 and TRDJ1; unclear D gene. Germline loops: CDR1 TSWWSYY, CDR2 QGS. The CDR3 is 19 amino acids. The V end lost 4 bases, the J end lost 0 bases, and 24 bases lay between the germline ends. The CDR3: CALGAFEWPNRYNTDKLIF. The DNA for the CDR3 is TGTGCTCTTGGGGCCTTTGAATGGCCCAACCGGTATAACACCGATAAACTCATCTTT.

This chain links TRDV2 with TRDJ1; 11 nucleotides agree with TRDD3. The junction had 17 bases not matched to a gene; V was cut back by 2 bases and J by 4 bases. CDR1 is GEAIGNYY, CDR2 EKD, per germline. CDR3 length: 19 residues. DNA of the CDR3: TGTGCCTGTGACAGCTCTCCTAGTACTGGGGGATATTCTTACGATAAACTCATCTTT. Translated: CACDSSPSTGGYSYDKLIF.

The chain joins TRDV1 to TRDJ1; the match to TRDD3 covers 8 bases. V shed 2 bases and J 0 bases; nucleotides not matched to a gene: 17. CDR1 is TSWWSYY, CDR2 QGS, per germline. This CDR3 spans 20 amino acids. CDR3 in amino acids: CALGEGRMAAGGAYTDKLIF. In nucleotides, the CDR3 is TGTGCTCTTGGGGAAGGTCGGATGGCGGCTGGGGGAGCGTACACCGATAAACTCATCTTT.